The present T cell receptor beta chain was sequenced within a study of cytomegalovirus exposure and HLA in healthy donors. Study-wide background: T cells numbering about 179 million yielded more than 100 million unique TCR beta sequences in an earlier analysis. Overall study findings and caveats: Clonal expansion was found to be greater in HLA-associated TCR beta chains than in equally common others in a later analysis. In a later analysis, a missense DCLRE1C variant was linked to TCR beta V- and J-gene trimming.

The V segment lost 4 bases and the J segment 1 base; nucleotides outside the gene matches: 7. The germline gives CDR1 WNHNN, CDR2 SYGVQD (reference sequence). The CDR3 runs to 16 residues. The PCR was carried out with 60 Vbeta primers and 13 Jbeta primers. Profiled with immunoSEQ multiplex PCR; TCRdb holds only in-frame clones, not every one. The sample carries roughly 240,000 clones, around 80% recorded once. Note on this clone: The target antigen is unknown.

The J gene is TRBJ2-5, the V gene TRBV10-1; 9 positions agree with TRBD1. Sequenced material: PBMCs. This clonotype originated in a boy aged 10-17 years in good health and CMV-seronegative. The CDR3 nucleotides are TGCGCCAGCAGTGGATACAGGGGGCTTATCCAAGAGACCCAGTACTTC. Its protein product is CASSGYRGLIQETQYF.